This is a list of T cell receptor beta chains from one sample in a study of blood T cell repertoires in COVID-19. Produced via immunoSEQ multiplex PCR; TCRdb's table is partial and in-frame only. Of more than 150,000 clones detected, roughly 80% appear once; the ten largest clones hold around 6.1%. Source material: peripheral blood. These receptor sequences come from a woman between 35 and 50 years old with acute or convalescent COVID-19. Both conserved end residues are part of each CDR3. A D gene is named only where the DNA matches it firmly. Only part of the rows carry a size: once, few, many, or a class if the clone is expanded.

TRBV19,few,TRBJ2-3,NA,CASSWRASSTDTQYF,TGTGCCAGTAGTTGGCGGGCCTCTAGCACAGATACGCAGTATTTT
TRBV19,NA,TRBJ2-1,TRBD1,CASSIDGQGINEQFF,TGTGCCAGTAGTATAGATGGACAGGGGATCAATGAGCAGTTCTTC
TRBV7-2,NA,TRBJ2-7,NA,CASTPIAEAYEQYF,TGTGCCAGCACCCCGATAGCTGAAGCCTACGAGCAGTACTTC
TRBV19,NA,TRBJ2-7,TRBD1,CASSTPGQGNYEQYF,TGTGCCAGTAGTACCCCGGGACAGGGTAACTACGAGCAGTACTTC
TRBV7-2,NA,TRBJ1-4,TRBD1,CASSPTGTATEKLFF,TGTGCCAGCTCCCCAACGGGGACAGCCACAGAAAAACTGTTTTTT
TRBV28,NA,TRBJ2-7,TRBD2,CASSLYSGRASYEQYF,TGTGCCAGCAGTTTATATAGCGGGAGGGCCTCGTACGAGCAGTACTTC
TRBV28,NA,TRBJ1-2,NA,CASTLIGWGDGYTF,TGTGCCAGCACCCTAATAGGGTGGGGGGATGGCTACACCTTC
TRBV25-1,once,TRBJ2-2,TRBD2,CASSALGLAVNTGELFF,TGTGCCAGCAGTGCCCTGGGACTAGCGGTAAACACCGGGGAGCTGTTTTTT
TRBV30,NA,TRBJ2-2,NA,CAWSPRQVTSDTGELFF,TGTGCCTGGAGCCCAAGACAAGTTACTTCCGACACCGGGGAGCTGTTTTTT
TRBV6-1,NA,TRBJ2-7,NA,CASSETQGDSYEQYF,TGTGCCAGCAGTGAAACGCAGGGCGACTCCTACGAGCAGTACTTC
TRBV2,NA,TRBJ1-2,TRBD1,CASIPWGTGADGYTF,TGTGCCAGCATCCCATGGGGGACAGGGGCTGACGGCTACACCTTC
TRBV10-3,NA,TRBJ2-1,NA,CAASLGVSYNEQFF,TGTGCCGCCTCTCTAGGCGTTTCCTACAATGAGCAGTTCTTC
TRBV9,NA,TRBJ1-3,NA,CASSIPGEGGSSGNTIYF,TGTGCCAGCAGCATCCCCGGGGAAGGGGGTTCCTCTGGAAACACCATATATTTT
TRBV19,few,TRBJ1-1,TRBD1,CASSAAGGLTNTEAFF,TGTGCCAGTAGTGCGGCAGGGGGTTTGACGAACACTGAAGCTTTCTTT
TRBV3-1/TRBV3-2,NA,TRBJ1-5,NA,CASSQDTREWQPQHF,TGTGCCAGCAGCCAAGATACGCGGGAATGGCAGCCCCAGCATTTT
TRBV21-1,NA,TRBJ2-7,NA,CASSKRDGAYEQYF,TGTGCCAGCAGCAAGAGGGATGGGGCCTACGAGCAGTACTTC
TRBV28,many,TRBJ1-2,NA,CASSFPGRDYGYTF,TGTGCCAGCAGTTTCCCGGGCAGGGACTATGGCTACACCTTC
TRBV4-1,NA,TRBJ1-2,NA,CASSQQQGYGYTF,TGCGCCAGCAGCCAACAACAGGGCTATGGCTACACCTTC
TRBV4-1,NA,TRBJ1-5,TRBD1,CASSQDRDQPQHF,TGCGCCAGCAGCCAGGACAGGGATCAGCCCCAGCATTTT
TRBV30,once,TRBJ2-7,NA,CAWSVGVAAYEQYF,TGTGCCTGGAGTGTCGGGGTCGCCGCCTACGAGCAGTACTTC
TRBV28,NA,TRBJ2-1,TRBD2,CASRDLAGDPYNEQFF,TGTGCCAGCAGGGACCTAGCGGGAGACCCCTACAATGAGCAGTTCTTC
TRBV18,NA,TRBJ1-4,NA,CASSRERSEKLFF,TGTGCCAGCTCAAGAGAGCGAAGCGAAAAACTGTTTTTT
TRBV7-2,NA,TRBJ1-5,NA,CASSFYLSDQPQHF,TGTGCCAGCAGCTTCTACCTCAGCGATCAGCCCCAGCATTTT
TRBV28,NA,TRBJ1-1,NA,CASSNRVPEAFF,TGTGCCAGCAGTAACCGGGTCCCTGAAGCTTTCTTT
TRBV29-1,NA,TRBJ1-4,TRBD1,CSAMGQGAREKLFF,TGCAGCGCTATGGGACAGGGGGCTAGAGAAAAACTGTTTTTT
TRBV19,few,TRBJ1-2,NA,CASSQGHGYGYTF,TGTGCCAGTAGCCAGGGTCATGGCTATGGCTACACCTTC
TRBV28,NA,TRBJ1-2,NA,CASSLVVSMRGYTF,TGTGCCAGCAGTTTAGTGGTTTCAATGCGGGGCTACACCTTC
TRBV27,NA,TRBJ2-2,NA,CASSSSRRGELFF,TGTGCCAGCAGTTCATCAAGGAGGGGGGAGCTGTTTTTT
TRBV5-1,once,TRBJ1-2,NA,CASSLTGTGNGYTF,TGCGCCAGCAGCTTAACCGGGACTGGGAATGGCTACACCTTC
TRBV9,once,TRBJ1-3,NA,CASSVNGLSGNTIYF,TGTGCCAGCAGCGTAAACGGACTCTCTGGAAACACCATATATTTT
TRBV12-3/TRBV12-4,few,TRBJ2-3,TRBD2,CASSLSTSMGYF,TGTGCCAGCAGTCTTTCGACTAGCATGGGGTATTTT
TRBV10-2,once,TRBJ2-4,TRBD2,CASTLGGLAKNIQYF,TGCGCCAGCACTCTGGGAGGGCTAGCCAAAAACATTCAGTACTTC
TRBV18,few,TRBJ2-5,TRBD1,CASRTGNGPETQYF,TGTGCCAGTCGGACAGGAAACGGCCCGGAGACCCAGTACTTC
TRBV6-9,NA,TRBJ1-6,TRBD1,CASRIPSLSDRGNSPLHF,TGTGCCAGCAGGATTCCATCCCTCTCGGACAGGGGTAATTCACCCCTCCACTTT
TRBV15,once,TRBJ1-6,TRBD1,CATRRRTGTGGSPLHF,TGTGCCACCAGGAGACGAACCGGGACAGGAGGCTCACCCCTCCACTTT
TRBV28,NA,TRBJ1-2,TRBD1,CASSPIDRVTYGYTF,TGTGCCAGCAGTCCCATCGACAGGGTTACCTATGGCTACACCTTC
TRBV19,NA,TRBJ2-7,TRBD1,CASSRVAGQGPYEQYF,TGTGCCAGTAGTAGGGTGGCGGGACAGGGCCCCTACGAGCAGTACTTC
TRBV20-1,NA,TRBJ2-7,NA,CSASPGVAYEQYF,TGCAGTGCTAGTCCCGGGGTAGCCTACGAGCAGTACTTC
TRBV3-1/TRBV3-2,NA,TRBJ2-7,TRBD1,CASSRNTGGTSYEQYF,TGTGCCAGCAGCCGAAACACAGGGGGGACCTCCTACGAGCAGTACTTC
TRBV30,NA,TRBJ1-3,NA,CAWSKGLQISGNTIYF,TGTGCCTGGAGTAAGGGACTTCAAATCTCTGGAAACACCATATATTTT
TRBV19,NA,TRBJ2-7,TRBD2,CASSGLAGHEQYF,TGTGCCAGTAGTGGACTAGCGGGGCACGAGCAGTACTTC
TRBV30,once,TRBJ1-2,TRBD1,CAGGQGHYGYTF,TGTGCCGGGGGACAGGGGCACTATGGCTACACCTTC
TRBV7-8,NA,TRBJ2-6,NA,CASSQTLSSGANVLTF,TGTGCCAGCAGCCAGACACTGAGCTCTGGGGCCAACGTCCTGACTTTC
TRBV28,NA,TRBJ2-1,TRBD1,CASSIGDRVNNEQFF,TGTGCCAGCAGCATAGGGGACAGGGTCAACAATGAGCAGTTCTTC
TRBV5-8,few,TRBJ2-2,TRBD2,CASSLGVLASGNTGELFF,TGTGCCAGCAGCTTGGGCGTATTGGCTAGCGGCAACACCGGGGAGCTGTTTTTT
TRBV9,NA,TRBJ2-5,TRBD2,CASSGTISVGETQYF,TGTGCCAGTTCCGGGACTATAAGCGTGGGGGAGACCCAGTACTTC
TRBV7-3,NA,TRBJ2-2,TRBD1,CASSPLGQGYTGELFF,TGTGCCAGCAGCCCCCTCGGACAGGGGTACACCGGGGAGCTGTTTTTT
TRBV27,NA,TRBJ2-1,TRBD1,CASSWGQSYNEQFF,TGTGCCAGCAGTTGGGGACAGTCCTACAATGAGCAGTTCTTC
TRBV18,NA,TRBJ1-2,NA,CASSQRDGYTF,TGTGCCAGCTCACAGAGAGATGGCTACACCTTC
TRBV20-1,NA,TRBJ1-1,NA,CSAPTDTEAFF,TGCAGTGCTCCTACAGACACTGAAGCTTTCTTT
TRBV12-1,NA,TRBJ1-2,NA,CASSFVQGDYGYTF,TGTGCCAGCAGCTTTGTCCAGGGTGACTATGGCTACACCTTC
TRBV12-5,NA,TRBJ1-3,TRBD1,CASGLVRGPGNTIYF,TGTGCTAGTGGTTTGGTGAGGGGGCCTGGAAACACCATATATTTT
TRBV19,NA,TRBJ1-5,NA,CASDRSGQPQHF,TGTGCCAGCGACAGGTCGGGTCAGCCCCAGCATTTT
TRBV7-2,NA,TRBJ2-1,TRBD2,CASSLGGTSGYNEQFF,TGTGCCAGCAGCTTAGGCGGGACTAGCGGGTACAATGAGCAGTTCTTC
TRBV7-2,NA,TRBJ2-7,NA,CASSRVVRDEQYF,TGTGCCAGCAGCCGCGTGGTCAGGGACGAGCAGTACTTC
TRBV30,NA,TRBJ2-1,TRBD2,CAWKGGTTYNEQFF,TGTGCCTGGAAAGGAGGGACTACCTACAATGAGCAGTTCTTC
TRBV6-4,NA,TRBJ2-7,NA,CASSDLTGMPLCSYEQYF,TGTGCCAGCAGTGATTTAACAGGGATGCCCCTCTGTTCCTACGAGCAGTACTTC
TRBV27,NA,TRBJ1-1,TRBD1,CASSPTGGNTEAFF,TGTGCCAGCAGCCCAACAGGGGGAAACACTGAAGCTTTCTTT
TRBV20-1,NA,TRBJ2-2,NA,CSASTRRETNTGELFF,TGCAGTGCTAGTACCCGCCGGGAGACGAACACCGGGGAGCTGTTTTTT
TRBV7-5,once,TRBJ2-1,NA,CVRSSEISSYNEQFF,TGTGTCAGAAGCTCCGAAATTAGCTCCTACAATGAGCAGTTCTTC